Listed below are T cell receptor beta chains from one sample, sequenced in a study of T cells after yellow fever vaccination. TCRdb reprocessed the 5' RACE reads via MiXCR and lists one record per CDR3 protein. The table has 200,000 to 250,000 distinct CDR3 sequences, about 7% seen once. Sequenced here: CD4+ T cells sorted from PBMCs, sampled 15 days after the yellow fever booster vaccination. These receptors all stem from a man in his thirties or forties who received the YFV17D yellow fever vaccine. The conserved cysteine and the conserved F or W are not part of the CDR3 here. D genes are given only for firm matches. Only some rows state a clone size, as once, few, many or a class for expanded clones.

CDR3: ASSPSLTSRHVETQY; length: 15; size: many; J: TRBJ2-5; D: -; V: TRBV5-1
CDR3: SARDPSASTDTQY; length: 13; size: -; J: TRBJ2-3; D: -; V: TRBV20-1
CDR3: ASSLGSPDTQY; length: 11; size: many; J: TRBJ2-3; D: -; V: TRBV7-9
CDR3: ASSLDSGELF; length: 10; size: many; J: TRBJ2-2; D: -; V: TRBV12-3/TRBV12-4
CDR3: SAENSLDGYT; length: 10; size: few; J: TRBJ1-2; D: -; V: TRBV20-1
CDR3: ASSQGGLTNGGELF; length: 14; size: few; J: TRBJ2-2; D: -; V: TRBV3-1
CDR3: ASSPRGTGGTGELF; length: 14; size: -; J: TRBJ2-2; D: TRBD2; V: TRBV5-4
CDR3: ASSQAYRDYEQY; length: 12; size: -; J: TRBJ2-7; D: -; V: TRBV4-3
CDR3: SAPRWIAGGPSETQY; length: 15; size: -; J: TRBJ2-5; D: TRBD2; V: TRBV20-1
CDR3: ASSRQFEQY; length: 9; size: -; J: TRBJ2-7; D: -; V: TRBV12-3/TRBV12-4
CDR3: ASSRYNRGDTEAF; length: 13; size: -; J: TRBJ1-1; D: TRBD1; V: TRBV27
CDR3: ASSLGGGGYNEQF; length: 13; size: many; J: TRBJ2-1; D: TRBD2; V: TRBV5-4
CDR3: ASSNGTIFRTDTQY; length: 14; size: -; J: TRBJ2-3; D: -; V: TRBV6-4
CDR3: ASRQGGYEQF; length: 10; size: few; J: TRBJ2-1; D: TRBD1; V: TRBV12-3/TRBV12-4
CDR3: ASSSGRADTQY; length: 11; size: few; J: TRBJ2-3; D: -; V: TRBV6-5